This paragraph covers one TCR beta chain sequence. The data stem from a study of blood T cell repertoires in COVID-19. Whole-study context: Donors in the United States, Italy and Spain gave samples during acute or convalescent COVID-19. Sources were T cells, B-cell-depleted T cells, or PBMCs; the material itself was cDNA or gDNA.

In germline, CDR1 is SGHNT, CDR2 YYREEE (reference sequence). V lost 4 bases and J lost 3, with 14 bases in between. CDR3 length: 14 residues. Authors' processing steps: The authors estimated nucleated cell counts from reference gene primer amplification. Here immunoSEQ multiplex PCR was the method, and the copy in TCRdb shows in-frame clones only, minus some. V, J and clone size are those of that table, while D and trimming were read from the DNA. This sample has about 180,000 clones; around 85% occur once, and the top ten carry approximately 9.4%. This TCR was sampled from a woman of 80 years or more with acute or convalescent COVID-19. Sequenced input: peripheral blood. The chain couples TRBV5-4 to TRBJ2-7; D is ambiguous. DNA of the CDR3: TGTGCCAGCAGCCCGTGGCAAAACCTCTACGAGCAGTACTTC. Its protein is CASSPWQNLYEQYF.